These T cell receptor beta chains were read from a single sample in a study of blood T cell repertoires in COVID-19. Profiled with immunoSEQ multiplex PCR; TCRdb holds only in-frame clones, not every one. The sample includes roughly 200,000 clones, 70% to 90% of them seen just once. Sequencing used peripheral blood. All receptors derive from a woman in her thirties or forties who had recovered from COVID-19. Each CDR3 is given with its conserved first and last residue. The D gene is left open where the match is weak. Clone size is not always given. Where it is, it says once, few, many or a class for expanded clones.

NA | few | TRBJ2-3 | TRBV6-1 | TGTGCCAGCAGTGAAAATCAGGGGATAAGCACAGATACGCAGTATTTT | CASSENQGISTDTQYF
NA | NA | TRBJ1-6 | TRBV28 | TGTGCCAGCAGTTCCGATCCGGCACCCCTCCACTTT | CASSSDPAPLHF
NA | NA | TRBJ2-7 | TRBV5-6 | TGTGCCAGCAGCTTTTACATTTCCTACGAGCAGTACTTC | CASSFYISYEQYF
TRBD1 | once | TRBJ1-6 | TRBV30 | TGTGCCTCTGACAGGGACAATTCACCCCTCCACTTT | CASDRDNSPLHF
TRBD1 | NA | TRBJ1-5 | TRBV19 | TGTGCCAGTAGTCGACAGGGTCCTACAGGGAATCAGCCCCAGCATTTT | CASSRQGPTGNQPQHF
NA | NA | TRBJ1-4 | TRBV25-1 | TGTGCCAGCAGTCGGCCACAGGGAACTAATGAAAAACTGTTTTTT | CASSRPQGTNEKLFF
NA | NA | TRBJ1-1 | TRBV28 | TGTGCCAGCAGTCCGACCTGGAGGAACACTGAAGCTTTCTTT | CASSPTWRNTEAFF
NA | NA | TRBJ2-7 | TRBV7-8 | TGTGCCAGCAGCTTAGAGTGGGCGGGGCTGGGAGAGCAGTACTTC | CASSLEWAGLGEQYF
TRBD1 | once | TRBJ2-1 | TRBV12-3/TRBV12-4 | TGTGCCAGCACTGGACAGGGGGCAGGTGAGCAGTTCTTC | CASTGQGAGEQFF
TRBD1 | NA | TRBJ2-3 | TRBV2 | TGTGCCAGCAGAGGGGGCATAGGCACAGATACGCAGTATTTT | CASRGGIGTDTQYF
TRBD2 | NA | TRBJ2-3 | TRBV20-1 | TGCAGTGCTAGTAGTAGGGCTAGCGGGCTCACAGATACGCAGTATTTT | CSASSRASGLTDTQYF
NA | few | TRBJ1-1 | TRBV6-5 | TGTGCCAGCAGGCCACTAGTGGGGTTCGCTTTCTTT | CASRPLVGFAFF
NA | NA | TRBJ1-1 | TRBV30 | TGTGCCTGGAGTGTACTCACAGGTGAGACTGAAGCTTTCTTT | CAWSVLTGETEAFF
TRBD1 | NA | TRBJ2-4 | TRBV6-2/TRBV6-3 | TGTGCCAGCAGTTGGGACAGAGAAAACATTCAGTACTTC | CASSWDRENIQYF
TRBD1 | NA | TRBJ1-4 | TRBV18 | TGTGCCAGCTCTCGAGGGACAGCAACTAATGAAAAACTGTTTTTT | CASSRGTATNEKLFF
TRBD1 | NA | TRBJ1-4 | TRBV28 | TGTGCCAGCACCTCGGGACAGGGGTACGAGAAACTGTTTTTT | CASTSGQGYEKLFF
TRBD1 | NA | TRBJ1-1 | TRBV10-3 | TGTGCCATCAGGGGACAGCTGAACACTGAAGCTTTCTTT | CAIRGQLNTEAFF
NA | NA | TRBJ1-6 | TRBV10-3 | TGTGCCATCAGTGATGACAATGGTAATTCACCCCTCCACTTT | CAISDDNGNSPLHF
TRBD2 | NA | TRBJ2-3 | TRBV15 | TGTGCCACCAGCTCACGGACTAGCGGGAGTAAAGATACGCAGTATTTT | CATSSRTSGSKDTQYF
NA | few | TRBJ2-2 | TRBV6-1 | TGTGCCAGCAGTGAAACTAGGACCGGGGAGCTGTTTTTT | CASSETRTGELFF
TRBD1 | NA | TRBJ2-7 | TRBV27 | TGTGCCAGCAGTTTTACGGAGACAGGGGGGGACGAGCAGTACTTC | CASSFTETGGDEQYF
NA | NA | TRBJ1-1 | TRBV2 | TGTGCCAGCAGTGTGGAGGGGACTACTGAAGCTTTCTTT | CASSVEGTTEAFF
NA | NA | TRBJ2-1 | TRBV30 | TGTGCCGGAAGTACGGGTAACGAGCAGTTCTTC | CAGSTGNEQFF
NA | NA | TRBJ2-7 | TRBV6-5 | TGTGCCAGCAGTTATATTGGGAGAGCCGATCGGGAGCAGTACTTC | CASSYIGRADREQYF
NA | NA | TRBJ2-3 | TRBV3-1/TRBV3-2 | TGTGCCAGCAGCCAATCCGCGGGCCCGGGGACAGATACGCAGTATTTT | CASSQSAGPGTDTQYF
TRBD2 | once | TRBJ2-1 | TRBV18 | TGTGCCAGCTCACCGGGACTAGCGGCCTTCTCCTACAATGAGCAGTTCTTC | CASSPGLAAFSYNEQFF
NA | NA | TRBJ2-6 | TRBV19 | TGTGCCAGTAACGAGGGAATCGGGGCCAACGTCCTGACTTTC | CASNEGIGANVLTF